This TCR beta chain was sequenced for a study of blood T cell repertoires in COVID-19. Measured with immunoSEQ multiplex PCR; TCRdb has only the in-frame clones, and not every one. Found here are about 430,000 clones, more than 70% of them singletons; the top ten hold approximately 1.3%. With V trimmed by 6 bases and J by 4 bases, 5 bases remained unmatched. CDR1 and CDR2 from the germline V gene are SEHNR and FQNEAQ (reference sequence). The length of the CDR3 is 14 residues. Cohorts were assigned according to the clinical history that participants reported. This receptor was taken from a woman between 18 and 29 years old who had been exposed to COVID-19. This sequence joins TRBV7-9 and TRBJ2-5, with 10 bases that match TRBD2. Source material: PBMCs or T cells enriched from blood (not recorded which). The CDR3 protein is CASSPGLAVETQYF. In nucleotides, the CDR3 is TGTGCCAGCAGTCCCGGACTAGCGGTAGAGACCCAGTACTTC.